This TCR beta chain was identified during a study of shared clonotypes between healthy human individuals. Study outcomes and limitations: What limited the represented genetic and exposure-history diversity was the small number of donors.

The study separated CD4+ cells into CD45RA+ naive and CD45RA-negative memory subsets. Profiled with immunoSEQ multiplex PCR; TCRdb holds only in-frame clones, not every one. The profile shows roughly 2.2 million clones, around 92% of them singletons. As to this clone: The antigen remains unidentified.

The sample was naive CD4+ T cells from PBMCs. Subset reported: CD45RA+ positively selected. This clonotype originated in a man between 18 and 35 years old in good health. Some clones in this sample may be carry-over from other donors' samples.

The CDR3, as DNA: TGTGCCAGCAGCACTCCGGGACAGGGAAGCAATGAGCAGTTCTTC. Translating gives CASSTPGQGSNEQFF. V is TRBV28 and J is TRBJ2-1, with 9 bases aligning to TRBD1. Unmatched junction bases numbered 9, after V lost 6 bases and J lost 6 bases. This CDR3 contains 15 residues. CDR1 and CDR2 (germline): MDHEN, SYDVKM.